These T cell receptor beta chains were read from a single sample in a study of shared clonotypes between healthy human individuals. The table came from immunoSEQ multiplex PCR; TCRdb's copy has only in-frame clones and leaves some out. The sample has roughly 2.2 million clones; roughly 90% are singletons. The sample consisted of naive CD4+ T cells from PBMCs. These TCRs come from a man between 18 and 35 years old in good health. Some clones in this sample may be carry-over from other donors' samples. The CDR3 runs from the conserved cysteine through the conserved F or W. A D gene is named only where the DNA matches it firmly. Size is omitted from some rows. Given values are once, few, many or a class for expanded clones.

V gene	D gene	J gene	clone size	CDR3 protein	CDR3 DNA
TRBV10-3	.	TRBJ2-1	.	CAIRTERASYNEQFF	TGTGCCATCAGGACCGAGCGGGCATCCTACAATGAGCAGTTCTTC
TRBV27	.	TRBJ2-7	.	CASSLSGGSAYEQYF	TGTGCCAGCAGTTTAAGCGGCGGGTCCGCCTACGAGCAGTACTTC
TRBV5-4	.	TRBJ2-3	.	CASSLSSSDTQYF	TGTGCCAGCAGCTTGAGTTCCTCAGATACGCAGTATTTT
TRBV7-2	.	TRBJ2-1	.	CASSLQAQLNEQFF	TGTGCCAGCAGCTTACAGGCACAGTTGAATGAGCAGTTCTTC
TRBV28	.	TRBJ2-2	once	CASSFIRGGTGELFF	TGTGCCAGCAGTTTTATTAGGGGGGGCACCGGGGAGCTGTTTTTT
TRBV6-1	.	TRBJ1-4	.	CASSENVLGNDEKLFF	TGTGCCAGCAGTGAAAACGTTCTGGGGAACGATGAAAAACTGTTTTTT
TRBV6-5	.	TRBJ2-7	.	CASRRIEGHYEQYF	TGTGCCAGCAGACGCATAGAAGGCCACTACGAGCAGTACTTC
TRBV28	.	TRBJ1-5	.	CASSPTGKGTGSNQPQHF	TGTGCCAGCAGCCCCACGGGAAAGGGGACTGGAAGCAATCAGCCCCAGCATTTT
TRBV15	.	TRBJ2-7	.	CATSRRRGQTYEQYF	TGTGCCACCAGCAGACGACGCGGACAGACCTACGAGCAGTACTTC
TRBV7-6	TRBD2	TRBJ2-1	.	CASSLAVGRGGEQFF	TGTGCCAGCAGCTTAGCGGTCGGGAGGGGCGGTGAGCAGTTCTTC
TRBV28	TRBD1	TRBJ1-2	.	CASSSQGASNYGYTF	TGTGCCAGCAGTTCCCAGGGGGCTTCCAACTATGGCTACACCTTC
TRBV5-1	.	TRBJ2-5	.	CASSLGREETQYF	TGCGCCAGCAGCTTGGGGAGGGAGGAGACCCAGTACTTC
TRBV11-2	.	TRBJ2-3	once	CASSNILAGTDTQYF	TGTGCCAGCAGCAATATCCTAGCCGGCACAGATACGCAGTATTTT
TRBV11-2	.	TRBJ2-2	few	CASSFPGELFF	TGTGCCAGCAGCTTCCCCGGGGAGCTGTTTTTT
TRBV5-4	TRBD1	TRBJ2-5	.	CASSGGQREETQYF	TGTGCCAGCAGCGGGGGACAGCGAGAGGAGACCCAGTACTTC
TRBV2	TRBD2	TRBJ2-1	once	CASGSGRAGYNEQFF	TGTGCCAGCGGTAGCGGGAGGGCCGGTTACAATGAGCAGTTCTTC
TRBV6-5	.	TRBJ1-1	.	CASSYSRGLNTEAFF	TGTGCCAGCAGTTACTCGCGGGGATTGAACACTGAAGCTTTCTTT
TRBV23-1	.	TRBJ2-4	few	CATKNIQYF	TGCGCCACCAAAAACATTCAGTACTTC
TRBV6-5	.	TRBJ2-1	.	CASSYSVRYEQFF	TGTGCCAGCAGTTACTCGGTCCGGTACGAGCAGTTCTTC
TRBV6-1	TRBD1	TRBJ1-5	.	CASSWRQGGQPQHF	TGTGCCAGCAGCTGGCGACAGGGAGGTCAGCCCCAGCATTTT
TRBV5-1	TRBD1	TRBJ1-4	.	CASSLAGQGNEKLFF	TGCGCCAGCAGCTTGGCCGGACAGGGTAATGAAAAACTGTTTTTT
TRBV25-1	.	TRBJ2-3	once	CASSGSGTRRTDTQYF	TGTGCCAGCAGTGGATCCGGGACCCGACGCACAGATACGCAGTATTTT
TRBV5-1	.	TRBJ2-5	.	CASSPRDTYQETQYF	TGCGCCAGCAGCCCTCGGGACACCTACCAAGAGACCCAGTACTTC
TRBV7-3	.	TRBJ2-3	.	CASSLRMGDTQYF	TGTGCCAGCAGCTTAAGAATGGGAGATACGCAGTATTTT
TRBV9	.	TRBJ1-2	.	CASSVDQGLNYGYTF	TGTGCCAGCAGCGTAGATCAGGGTCTGAACTATGGCTACACCTTC
TRBV5-5	.	TRBJ1-4	.	CASSFSIQATNEKLFF	TGTGCCAGCAGCTTCTCAATACAGGCAACTAATGAAAAACTGTTTTTT
TRBV6-4	.	TRBJ2-3	.	CASSDSEADTQYF	TGTGCCAGCAGTGACTCTGAGGCCGATACGCAGTATTTT
TRBV7-3	.	TRBJ2-5	.	CASSLTTVQETQYF	TGTGCCAGCAGCTTAACTACAGTTCAAGAGACCCAGTACTTC
TRBV7-9	.	TRBJ2-3	.	CAIAFGGTDTQYF	TGTGCCATCGCCTTCGGAGGCACAGATACGCAGTATTTT
TRBV5-4	.	TRBJ2-7	.	CASSLVAGGAEQYF	TGTGCCAGCAGCTTGGTCGCAGGGGGGGCCGAGCAGTACTTC
TRBV7-9	TRBD1	TRBJ1-1	few	CASSLAGGVEAFF	TGTGCCAGCAGCTTAGCAGGGGGCGTTGAAGCTTTCTTT
TRBV7-2	TRBD1	TRBJ2-7	.	CASSLPGTGRAYEQYF	TGTGCCAGCAGCCTTCCCGGGACAGGTCGGGCGTACGAGCAGTACTTC
TRBV28	TRBD1	TRBJ2-7	.	CASSFQGAGGYEQYF	TGTGCCAGCAGTTTCCAGGGTGCAGGGGGCTACGAGCAGTACTTC
TRBV2	.	TRBJ2-5	once	CASSDATTRPKETQYF	TGTGCCAGCAGTGACGCCACTACCAGACCCAAAGAGACCCAGTACTTC
TRBV5-1	.	TRBJ2-5	.	CASSLASQETQYF	TGCGCCAGCAGCTTGGCTTCCCAAGAGACCCAGTACTTC
TRBV2	.	TRBJ2-1	once	CASRGTSSYNEQFF	TGTGCCAGCAGAGGGACGAGTTCCTACAATGAGCAGTTCTTC
TRBV7-2	.	TRBJ2-5	.	CASSLESGWETQYF	TGTGCCAGCAGCTTAGAATCAGGTTGGGAGACCCAGTACTTC
TRBV11-2	TRBD1	TRBJ1-3	.	CASSSYGQGASGNTIYF	TGTGCCAGCAGCTCCTATGGACAGGGGGCCTCTGGAAACACCATATATTTT
TRBV7-9	.	TRBJ1-1	.	CASSFSGSQNTEAFF	TGTGCCAGCAGCTTTTCAGGGTCCCAGAACACTGAAGCTTTCTTT
TRBV10-3	TRBD2	TRBJ2-7	.	CAISENVAGHKNEQYF	TGTGCCATCAGTGAGAACGTAGCGGGTCACAAAAACGAGCAGTACTTC
TRBV11-2	.	TRBJ1-1	.	CASSFRVLNTEAFF	TGTGCCAGCAGCTTCCGGGTATTGAACACTGAAGCTTTCTTT
TRBV7-9	TRBD1	TRBJ2-2	once	CASSLYRDRGAGELFF	TGTGCCAGCAGCTTATATCGGGACAGGGGTGCCGGGGAGCTGTTTTTT
TRBV7-9	.	TRBJ2-1	.	CASSLKGPGPYNEQFF	TGTGCCAGCAGCTTAAAGGGACCGGGACCTTACAATGAGCAGTTCTTC
TRBV18	.	TRBJ1-4	.	CASSPRKVLNEKLFF	TGTGCCAGCTCACCCCGGAAGGTCCTAAATGAAAAACTGTTTTTT
TRBV7-2	TRBD1	TRBJ1-2	.	CASSSSGTESYGYTF	TGTGCCAGCAGCTCATCCGGGACAGAGAGCTATGGCTACACCTTC
TRBV27	.	TRBJ2-6	.	CASRPNSGANVLTF	TGTGCCAGCAGGCCCAACTCTGGGGCCAACGTCCTGACTTTC
TRBV6-6	.	TRBJ1-5	.	CASRGTNQPQHF	TGTGCCAGCAGGGGGACCAATCAGCCCCAGCATTTT
TRBV19	.	TRBJ1-5	.	CASSTGRNQPQHF	TGTGCCAGTAGCACAGGGCGCAATCAGCCCCAGCATTTT
TRBV11-2	.	TRBJ2-5	.	CASRWGEAQYF	TGTGCCAGCAGATGGGGGGAGGCCCAGTACTTC
TRBV4-2	.	TRBJ1-3	.	CASSHPGDGWAGNTIYF	TGTGCCAGCAGCCACCCGGGCGACGGCTGGGCTGGAAACACCATATATTTT
TRBV7-9	TRBD1	TRBJ2-7	.	CASSREAGQGYEQYF	TGTGCCAGCAGCCGGGAAGCCGGACAGGGCTACGAGCAGTACTTC
TRBV9	.	TRBJ2-5	.	CASSVASIQETQYF	TGTGCCAGCAGCGTAGCGTCTATCCAAGAGACCCAGTACTTC
TRBV4-2	.	TRBJ2-1	.	CASSQAGLGTVTGGEQFF	TGTGCCAGCAGCCAAGCGGGTTTAGGGACTGTGACCGGGGGTGAGCAGTTCTTC
TRBV5-6	.	TRBJ2-3	few	CASSPSGDTQYF	TGTGCCAGCAGCCCCTCCGGAGATACGCAGTATTTT
TRBV6-5	.	TRBJ2-3	.	CASNPQGRPDTQYF	TGTGCCAGCAATCCACAGGGGAGGCCAGATACGCAGTATTTT
TRBV6-5	TRBD1	TRBJ2-3	.	CASSYPSRGGTQYF	TGTGCCAGCAGTTACCCTTCGAGAGGGGGCACGCAGTATTTT
TRBV6-5	.	TRBJ1-4	.	CASSLQSRDGKLFF	TGTGCCAGCAGTTTACAAAGCAGGGACGGAAAACTGTTTTTT
TRBV21-1	.	TRBJ2-1	.	CASSSGQVSNEQFF	TGTGCCAGCAGCTCCGGACAGGTGAGCAATGAGCAGTTCTTC
TRBV6-5	.	TRBJ2-7	.	CASSYQRGEQYF	TGTGCCAGCAGTTACCAACGAGGCGAGCAGTACTTC